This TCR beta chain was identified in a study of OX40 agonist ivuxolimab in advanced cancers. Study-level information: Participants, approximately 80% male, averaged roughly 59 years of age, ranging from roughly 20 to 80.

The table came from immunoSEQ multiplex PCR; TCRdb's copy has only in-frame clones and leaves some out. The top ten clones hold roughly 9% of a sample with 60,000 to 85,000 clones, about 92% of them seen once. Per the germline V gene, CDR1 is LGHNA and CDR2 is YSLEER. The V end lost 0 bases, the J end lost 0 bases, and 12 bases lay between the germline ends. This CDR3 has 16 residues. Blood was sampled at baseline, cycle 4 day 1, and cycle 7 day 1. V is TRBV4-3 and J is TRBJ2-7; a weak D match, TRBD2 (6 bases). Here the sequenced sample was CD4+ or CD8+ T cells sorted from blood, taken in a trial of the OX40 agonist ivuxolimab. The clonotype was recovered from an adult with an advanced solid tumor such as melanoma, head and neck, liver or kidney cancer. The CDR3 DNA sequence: TGCGCCAGCAGCCAAGAAACGGGGGAGAGCTCCTACGAGCAGTACTTC. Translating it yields CASSQETGESSYEQYF.